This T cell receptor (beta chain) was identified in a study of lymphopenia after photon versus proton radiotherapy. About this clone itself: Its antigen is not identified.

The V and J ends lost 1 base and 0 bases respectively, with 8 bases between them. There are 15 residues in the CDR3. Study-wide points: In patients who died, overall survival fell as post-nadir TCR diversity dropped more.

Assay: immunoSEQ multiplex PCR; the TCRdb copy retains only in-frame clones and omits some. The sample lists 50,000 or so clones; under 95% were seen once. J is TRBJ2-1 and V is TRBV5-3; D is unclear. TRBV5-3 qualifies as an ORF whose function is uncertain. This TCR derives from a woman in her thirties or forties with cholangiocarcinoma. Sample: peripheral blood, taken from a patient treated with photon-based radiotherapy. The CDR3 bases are TGTGCCAGAAGCTTGATGCGTCTCTCCTACAATGAGCAGTTCTTC. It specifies CARSLMRLSYNEQFF.